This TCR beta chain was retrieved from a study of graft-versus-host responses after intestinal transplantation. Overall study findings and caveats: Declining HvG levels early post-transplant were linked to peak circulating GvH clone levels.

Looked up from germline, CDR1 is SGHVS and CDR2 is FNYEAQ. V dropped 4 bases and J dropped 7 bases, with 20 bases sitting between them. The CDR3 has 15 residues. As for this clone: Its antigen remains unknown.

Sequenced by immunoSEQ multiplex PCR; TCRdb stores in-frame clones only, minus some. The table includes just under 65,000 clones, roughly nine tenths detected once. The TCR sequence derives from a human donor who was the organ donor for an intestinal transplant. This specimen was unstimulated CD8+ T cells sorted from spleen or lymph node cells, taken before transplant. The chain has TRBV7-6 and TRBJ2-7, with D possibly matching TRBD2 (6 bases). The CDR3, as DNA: TGTGCCAGCAGCTCTGGGGGACCGTTGGCGGGGGAGCAGTACTTC. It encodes CASSSGGPLAGEQYF.